These T cell receptor beta chains were read from a single sample in a study of T cells in Graves' hyperthyroidism and ophthalmopathy. TCRdb itself ran the multiplex PCR reads through MiXCR, one entry per CDR3 protein. The sample comprises roughly 500,000 distinct CDR3 sequences, around 43% of which are singletons, and about two fifths rests with the top ten. Sequenced input: peripheral blood or thyroid tissue (not recorded which). These receptor sequences come from an adult woman with Graves' disease, either hyperthyroidism or ophthalmopathy (not recorded which). Both conserved end residues are part of each CDR3. D genes are given only for firm matches. Clone size is not always given. Where it is, it says once, few, many or a class for expanded clones.

J: TRBJ2-7; D: TRBD2; length: 15; size: NA; V: TRBV10-3; DNA: TGTGCCATCAGTTACTCAACTAGCGGGATCTACGAGCAGTACTTC; CDR3: CAISYSTSGIYEQYF
J: TRBJ2-3; D: TRBD2; length: 16; size: NA; V: TRBV25-1; DNA: TGTGCCAGCAGTCGGCCCAGCGGGAGCACCTCAGATACGCAGTATTTT; CDR3: CASSRPSGSTSDTQYF
J: TRBJ1-4; D: NA; length: 14; size: NA; V: TRBV29-1; DNA: TGCAGTGCGATAGGGGGACCTGTAATTGGTAAACTGTTTTTT; CDR3: CSAIGGPVIGKLFF
J: TRBJ1-2; D: NA; length: 13; size: many; V: TRBV7-2; DNA: TGTGCCAGCAGCCTTACTTATGACTATGGCTACACCTTC; CDR3: CASSLTYDYGYTF
J: TRBJ2-6; D: NA; length: 16; size: many; V: TRBV15; DNA: TGTGCCACCAGCAGAGACCCAGGCTCTGGGGCCAACGTCCTGACTTTC; CDR3: CATSRDPGSGANVLTF
J: TRBJ2-5; D: NA; length: 14; size: few; V: TRBV10-2; DNA: TGCGCCAGCAGTGGACGGGTCAGGGGAGAGACCCAGTACTTC; CDR3: CASSGRVRGETQYF
J: TRBJ2-5; D: NA; length: 13; size: few; V: TRBV7-9; DNA: TGTGCCAGCAGCTTAGGCGGGGATCAGCCCCAGTACTTC; CDR3: CASSLGGDQPQYF
J: TRBJ1-4; D: TRBD1; length: 14; size: NA; V: TRBV25-1; DNA: TGTGCCAGCAGTTTGACAGGGGTAGGTGAAAAACTGTTTTTT; CDR3: CASSLTGVGEKLFF
J: TRBJ2-7; D: TRBD1; length: 15; size: NA; V: TRBV4-3; DNA: TGCGCCAGCAGCCAGATGGGACAGGCTCGCTACGAGCAGTACTTC; CDR3: CASSQMGQARYEQYF
J: TRBJ2-7; D: TRBD1; length: 12; size: NA; V: TRBV20-1; DNA: TGCAGTGCGCCCGGGACAGTAATCGAGCAGTACTTC; CDR3: CSAPGTVIEQYF
J: TRBJ1-3; D: TRBD1; length: 12; size: NA; V: TRBV6-1; DNA: TGTGCCAGCAGTGAACAGGGGGACACCATATATTTT; CDR3: CASSEQGDTIYF